These 32 T cell receptor beta chains originate from one sample sequenced in a study of response to subunit inactivated influenza vaccine. TCRdb analysed the RT-PCR reads with MiXCR anew, one entry per CDR3 protein. Among some 570,000 distinct CDR3 sequences listed, around 11% were seen once. These data also formed part of another study, on T cells expressing NK-cell markers. That source notes: Scientists made TCR beta cDNA using 5'RACE template switching with UMIs.

Source: PBMCs from blood, taken on the day of vaccination. The receptors originated from a man aged 50 to 59 who received an inactivated influenza vaccine.

The CDR3 DNA follows: TGTGCCAGCAGCTTCGGTTCCGCCGGGGAGCTGTTTTTT. This gives the protein CASSFGSAGELFF. The chain is built from TRBV5-6 and TRBJ2-2, with D uncertain. The length of the CDR3 is 13 residues. V lost 2 bases, J lost 6 bases, and 8 bases lay in between. Germline assignment: CDR1 SGHDT and CDR2 YYEEEE.

This clonotype showed up just a few times. This chain connects TRBV20-1 to TRBJ2-7, with D perhaps given as TRBD1 or TRBD2 (5 bases each). This CDR3 spans 13 amino acids. Germline CDR1 and CDR2: DFQATT and SNEGSKA (reference sequence). Trimming pared 3 bases from V and 7 bases from J, leaving 16 bases between. The CDR3 DNA reads as TGCAGTGCTAGGCAGCCGAGGGGCTCTGAGCAGTACTTC. It codes for CSARQPRGSEQYF.

The V and J genes are TRBV7-2 and TRBJ2-7, with D tentatively TRBD2 (6 bases). Trimming took off 6 bases at V and 4 bases at J, with 19 bases between the two ends. The CDR3 has 15 residues. Germline values: CDR1 SGHTA, CDR2 FQGNSA. CDR3 sequence reads: CASSMGGGRQYEQYF. The CDR3, as DNA: TGTGCCAGCAGTATGGGGGGAGGACGGCAATACGAGCAGTACTTC.

This clonotype was seen a handful of times. The chain recombines TRBV11-2 with TRBJ2-7; D perhaps matches TRBD1 (6 bases). The V gene lost 0 bases and the J gene lost 2 bases, with 14 bases spanning the gap. CDR1 SGHAT and CDR2 FQNNGV come from the germline V gene. The CDR3 contains 16 residues. The CDR3 reads CASSLELTWTAYEQYF. The CDR3, as DNA: TGTGCCAGCAGCTTAGAACTGACGTGGACAGCCTACGAGCAGTACTTC.

V gene TRBV20-1 combines with J gene TRBJ1-1; tentative D call: TRBD1 (6 bases). V was cut by 8 bases and J by 5 bases, with 18 bases left in between. The V gene's germline CDR1 is DFQATT and CDR2 SNEGSKA (reference sequence). The CDR3 length is 13 residues. The CDR3 DNA sequence: TGCAGTACGCCAGAGGGGGAGAGTACTGAAGCTTTCTTT. Translation gives CSTPEGESTEAFF.

This clonotype was found a few times. Sequence at one end of the junction differs from germline and may be a read error. V gene TRBV4-2 combines with J gene TRBJ2-7; the match to TRBD2 covers 14 bases. Germline CDR1 reads LGHNA; CDR2 reads YNFKEQ. CDR3 size: 16 residues. The CDR3 bases are TGTGCCAGCAGGCAAGAGGGGACTAGCGGGAGTTACGAGCAGTACTTC. This gives the protein CASRQEGTSGSYEQYF.

This clonotype was recorded many times. This chain joins TRBV6-5 and TRBJ2-3; 12 bases line up with TRBD2. The CDR3 length is 16 residues. J was trimmed by 0 bases and V by 6 bases; bases with no gene match: 4. Germline CDR1 and CDR2: MNHEY and SVGAGI. The CDR3 region is CASRRTSGVSTDTQYF. Written as DNA, the CDR3 is TGTGCCAGCAGAAGGACTAGCGGGGTGAGCACAGATACGCAGTATTTT.

This clonotype was detected many times. The rearrangement joins TRBV10-3 to TRBJ2-3; 9 bases map to TRBD2. The CDR3 runs 17 residues. Per the germline V gene, CDR1 is ENHRY and CDR2 is SYGVKD. The V and J ends lost 0 bases and 4 bases, in that order; junction bases with no gene match: 8. CDR3 sequence reads: CAISESQVVAGADTQYF. The CDR3 bases are TGTGCCATCAGTGAGTCGCAGGTGGTAGCGGGAGCAGATACGCAGTATTTT.

At least ten counts were recorded for this clonotype. V usage is TRBV7-2 and J usage is TRBJ2-3; D gene uncertain. There are 16 residues in the CDR3. V lost 2 bases, J lost 0 bases, and 12 bases lay in between. Looked up from germline, CDR1 is SGHTA and CDR2 is FQGNSA. The CDR3 here is CASSLMSWTSTDTQYF. As DNA, the CDR3 is TGTGCCAGCAGCTTAATGTCGTGGACGAGCACAGATACGCAGTATTTT.

Concerning this clonotype itself: The junction does not match germline at one end; this may be a read error. The chain links TRBV12-3 or TRBV12-4 to TRBJ1-5; D remains unclear. The CDR3 covers 13 residues. The CDR3 sequence is CASSLVGNQPQQF. In nucleotides, the CDR3 is TGTGCCAGCAGTTTGGTTGGGAATCAGCCCCAGCAATTT.

This clonotype was seen a handful of times. V usage is TRBV12-3 or TRBV12-4 and J usage is TRBJ1-5; D remains unclear. CDR3 length: 14 amino acids. V was pared by 0 bases and J by 10 bases, with 13 bases between. The CDR3 is CASSLAGRGGPQHF. The DNA for the CDR3 is TGTGCCAGCAGTTTAGCAGGGCGCGGTGGTCCCCAGCATTTT.

Many counts were recorded for this clonotype. A read error may produce the germline difference seen at one junction end. V and J are TRBV7-7 and TRBJ2-2; D not resolved. CDR1 SSHAT and CDR2 FNYEAQ come from the germline V gene (reference sequence). CDR3 length equals 15 residues. CDR3: CASSLDGPHTGELFF. The DNA for the CDR3 is TGTGCTAGCAGCTTAGATGGGCCCCACACCGGGGAGCTGTTTTTT.

This clonotype has a handful of counts. The chain employs TRBV20-1 and TRBJ2-1; 9 nucleotides line up with TRBD2. Germline loops: CDR1 DFQATT, CDR2 SNEGSKA (reference sequence). Germline trimming cut 5 bases from V and 7 bases from J; bases unmatched to any gene: 15. The length of the CDR3 is 16 residues. CDR3 DNA sequence: TGCAGTGCTGCTGGCCCGGCGGGGGGGCTGAATAATGAGCAGTTCTTC. This translates into CSAAGPAGGLNNEQFF.

For the CDR3, the DNA is TGTGCCAGCAGCCCCCGGGGAGGGGGTAAAGAGACCCAGTACTTC. Encoded protein: CASSPRGGGKETQYF. The V gene is TRBV7-2, the J gene TRBJ2-5; perhaps TRBD2 as D (7 bases). Trimming pared 5 bases from V and 3 bases from J, leaving 16 bases between. CDR1 is SGHTA, CDR2 FQGNSA, per germline. The CDR3 has 15 residues.

This clonotype has just a few counts. V gene TRBV9 combines with J gene TRBJ2-7; either TRBD1 or TRBD2 may fit D (5 bases each). The CDR3 sequence is 13 residues long. Per germline, CDR1 SGDLS and CDR2 YYNGEE. V was pared by 4 bases and J by 7 bases, with 15 bases between. The CDR3 loop reads CASSSQFWGEQYF. The CDR3 nucleotides are TGTGCCAGCAGCAGTCAGTTTTGGGGGGAGCAGTACTTC.

The sample holds a few counts of this clonotype. The rearrangement joins TRBV27 to TRBJ1-5, with D hard to call. Germline V gene data show CDR1 as MNHEY and CDR2 as SMNVEV (reference sequence). The CDR3 has 14 residues. V was shortened by 5 bases and J by 9 bases, with 17 bases between the two germline ends. This CDR3 is CASSAASVMRPQHF. CDR3 coding DNA: TGTGCCAGCAGTGCTGCGTCTGTTATGCGGCCCCAGCATTTT.

This clonotype has more than one count but fewer than ten. The J gene is TRBJ2-3, the V gene TRBV20-1; D call uncertain. In germline, CDR1 is DFQATT, CDR2 SNEGSKA (reference sequence). CDR3 length equals 13 residues. V lost 5 bases and J lost 2, with 11 bases in between. This CDR3 is CSAPPGFTDTQYF. DNA for the CDR3: TGCAGTGCTCCTCCCGGGTTCACAGATACGCAGTATTTT.

About this clonotype: A read error is possible here, since a much larger clone lies one base away. The genes are TRBV29-1 and TRBJ1-1; no clear D. CDR1 and CDR2 (germline): SQVTM, ANQGSEA. Trimming removed 3 bases at V and 0 bases at J, with 8 bases between. This CDR3 contains 13 residues. The CDR3 sequence is CSVEVEMNTEAFF. In DNA form, the CDR3 reads TGCAGCGTTGAGGTTGAGATGAACACTGAAGCTTTCTTT.

This clonotype has a handful of counts. The V call is TRBV7-2, the J call TRBJ2-6; D ambiguous. This CDR3 has 17 amino acids. The ends were cut back, 3 bases at V and 0 bases at J, with 12 bases in the middle. Looked up from germline, CDR1 is SGHTA and CDR2 is FQGNSA. CDR3 DNA: TGTGCCAGCAGCTTCGCCTCGGTCGTCTCTGGGGCCAACGTCCTGACTTTC. It is translated as CASSFASVVSGANVLTF.

This clonotype was found many times. The chain joins TRBV4-1 to TRBJ1-2; D not certain. The ends were cut back, 0 bases at V and 5 bases at J, with 13 bases in the middle. Germline V gives CDR1 MGHRA, CDR2 YSYEKL. The CDR3 consists of 15 residues. CDR3 amino acids: CASSQEEGNSYGYTF. The DNA for the CDR3 is TGCGCCAGCAGCCAAGAGGAGGGTAATTCGTATGGCTACACCTTC.

Ten or more counts support this clonotype. The germline gene is not matched at one end of the junction; a read error may be the cause. CDR3 amino acids: CASSWGQGTDTQYF. In DNA, the CDR3 is TGCGCCAGCAGCTGGGGACAGGGGACAGATACGCAGTATTTT. V usage is TRBV7-9 and J usage is TRBJ2-3; 10 positions match TRBD1. The CDR3 contains 14 residues. Germline CDR1 SEHNR, CDR2 FQNEAQ (reference sequence). The whole variable domain, filled in from reference TRBV7-9 and TRBJ2-3, reads DTGVSQNPRHKITKRGQNVTFRCDPISEHNRLYWYRQTLGQGPEFLTYFQNEAQLEKSRLLSDRFSAERPKGSFSTLEIQRTEQGDSAMYLCASSWGQGTDTQYFGPGTRLTVL.

This rearrangement joins TRBV9 to TRBJ1-2, with 8 bases matching TRBD1. The germline V gene has CDR1 SGDLS and CDR2 YYNGEE. V shed 3 bases, J shed 8 bases, and the junction held 12 bases outside the gene matches. CDR3 size: 15 residues. This CDR3 is CASSARTGTSTGYTF. DNA for the CDR3: TGTGCCAGCAGCGCCCGGACAGGGACATCGACCGGCTACACCTTC.

This clonotype was observed a handful of times. Since a much larger clone is just one base distant, this may be a read error. V usage is TRBV5-6 and J usage is TRBJ2-2; no clear D gene. Per germline, CDR1 SGHDT and CDR2 YYEEEE. V shed 4 bases and J shed 5 bases, with 9 bases lying between them. This CDR3 contains 13 residues. The DNA of the CDR3 is TGTGCCAGCAGCCGAACATGGACCGGGGAGCTGTTTTTT. Its protein product is CASSRTWTGELFF.

A few counts support this clonotype. The V and J genes are TRBV20-1 and TRBJ1-5; 7 bases are shared with TRBD1. CDR1 is DFQATT, CDR2 SNEGSKA, per germline (reference sequence). This CDR3 has 14 residues. Trimming removed 5 bases from V and 1 base from J; junction bases left unmatched: 5. This CDR3 reads CSASPGGSNQPQHF. CDR3 DNA sequence: TGCAGTGCTTCTCCAGGGGGAAGCAATCAGCCCCAGCATTTT.

The table lists this clonotype with a few counts. The rearrangement links TRBV12-3 or TRBV12-4 to TRBJ2-1; D is undetermined. CDR3 length: 12 amino acids. V was cut by 5 bases and J by 6 bases, with 8 bases left in between. The CDR3 coding sequence is TGTGCCAGCAGTCAAAACGGCAATGAGCAGTTCTTC. This sequence encodes CASSQNGNEQFF.

V gene TRBV11-1 combines with J gene TRBJ2-1; maybe TRBD2 (6 bases). CDR1 is SGHAT and CDR2 is FQDESV in the germline V gene (reference sequence). V was clipped by 0 bases and J by 1 base, with 16 bases between them. This CDR3 contains 18 residues. The CDR3 DNA sequence: TGTGCCAGCAGCTTAGCGAGTCTGCCAGGAGGGTCCTACAATGAGCAGTTCTTC. It codes for CASSLASLPGGSYNEQFF.

This clonotype appeared many times. The chain couples TRBV2 to TRBJ2-7, with D perhaps TRBD2 (5 bases). The V gene lost 4 bases and the J gene lost 7 bases, with 14 bases spanning the gap. Germline-derived CDR1 and CDR2 are SNHLY and FYNNEI. This CDR3 has 13 residues. The CDR3 here is CASSADFSAEQYF. The CDR3 nucleotides read TGTGCCAGCAGTGCGGACTTCTCGGCGGAGCAGTACTTC.

This rearrangement joins TRBV29-1 to TRBJ2-5; 9 nucleotides align to TRBD2. Looked up from germline, CDR1 is SQVTM and CDR2 is ANQGSEA. The CDR3 covers 15 residues. After removal of 2 bases from V and 0 bases from J, the junction contained 4 bases not matched to a gene. CDR3 coding DNA: TGCAGCGTTGAAAGGGCTAGCGGGGACCAAGAGACCCAGTACTTC. Its translation: CSVERASGDQETQYF.

This clonotype occurred a few times. The chain combines TRBV5-1 with TRBJ2-5, with D unclear. Germline CDR1 reads SGHRS; CDR2 reads YFSETQ. The V end was cut by 3 bases, the J end by 1 base, with 4 bases between. The CDR3 extends over 12 amino acids. The CDR3 DNA is TGCGCCAGCAGCTCGGCCCAAGAGACCCAGTACTTC. Translation: CASSSAQETQYF.

The chain is built from TRBV12-5 and TRBJ2-3, with D uncertain. The CDR3 is 13 amino acids. The V end was cut by 2 bases, the J end by 3 bases, with 6 bases between. The germline CDR1 and CDR2 sequences are LGHNT and FRNRAP. The CDR3 protein is CASGLSATDTQYF. The CDR3 DNA follows: TGTGCTAGTGGTTTGTCCGCTACAGATACGCAGTATTTT.

This clonotype was observed at least ten times. The chain combines TRBV4-3 with TRBJ2-7; 7 bases are a match to TRBD1. Germline trimming cut 0 bases from V and 4 bases from J; bases unmatched to any gene: 3. Germline lookup yields CDR1 LGHNA and CDR2 YSLEER. CDR3 size: 14 residues. The DNA for the CDR3 is TGCGCCAGCAGCCAAGAGGGGACAGTTTACGAGCAGTACTTC. Protein sequence: CASSQEGTVYEQYF.

This clonotype was seen at least ten times. V is TRBV5-5 and J is TRBJ2-2; D may be TRBD2 (6 bases). The CDR3 totals 15 residues. Trimming took off 2 bases at V and 0 bases at J, with 8 bases between the two ends. Germline V CDR1 and CDR2: SGHKS, YYEKEE (reference sequence). The CDR3 loop is CASSFGGPNTGELFF. The CDR3 DNA is TGTGCCAGCAGCTTTGGAGGGCCGAACACCGGGGAGCTGTTTTTT.